This passage covers 30 T cell receptor beta chains from one sample sequenced in a study of early T cells in non-severe SARS-CoV-2 infection. TCRdb itself ran the 5' RACE reads through MiXCR, one entry per CDR3 protein. The sample shows about 97,000 distinct CDR3 sequences, approximately 9.9% of them seen only once. This material consisted of whole blood, taken at baseline. These TCRs come from an adult who was a healthcare worker with PCR-confirmed SARS-CoV-2 infection or an uninfected control (not recorded which).

The gene calls are TRBV7-9 and TRBJ2-2; perhaps TRBD1 as D (6 bases). The CDR3 is 15 residues long. CDR1 is SEHNR and CDR2 is FQNEAQ in the germline V gene (reference sequence). Trimming pared 5 bases from V and 5 bases from J, leaving 15 bases between. CDR3 nucleotide sequence: TGTGCCAGCAGCCCAACAGGGAGAGGGACCGGGGAGCTGTTTTTT. Protein sequence: CASSPTGRGTGELFF.

The V and J genes are TRBV28 and TRBJ1-1; D might be TRBD1 (6 bases). The V end was cut by 6 bases, the J end by 4 bases, with 15 bases between. There are 14 residues in the CDR3. CDR1 is MDHEN, CDR2 SYDVKM, per germline. CDR3 in amino acids: CASRPGLQGTEAFF. The CDR3 nucleotides are TGTGCCAGCAGACCGGGACTACAGGGCACTGAAGCTTTCTTT. The variable domain in full, with the rest retrieved from reference TRBV28 and TRBJ1-1, is DVKVTQSSRYLVKRTGEKVFLECVQDMDHENMFWYRQDPGLGLRLIYFSYDVKMKEKGDIPEGYSVSREKKERFSLILESASTNQTSMYLCASRPGLQGTEAFFGQGTRLTVV.

This clonotype was seen ten or more times. This chain uses TRBV2 with TRBJ2-7; possibly TRBD1 for D (5 bases). Trimming took 2 bases from V and 4 from J, leaving 12 bases between them. Per the germline V gene, CDR1 is SNHLY and CDR2 is FYNNEI. This CDR3 has 14 residues. In DNA form, the CDR3 reads TGTGCCAGCAGTGAAAGGGGTAGTACTTACGAGCAGTACTTC. Encoded protein: CASSERGSTYEQYF.

The chain couples TRBV29-1 to TRBJ1-2; 10 nucleotides agree with TRBD1. The CDR3 covers 15 residues. Germline values: CDR1 SQVTM, CDR2 ANQGSEA. V lost 6 bases, J lost 8 bases, and 15 bases stayed unmatched. The CDR3 protein is CSVSETGGVGGGYTF. The CDR3, as DNA: TGCAGCGTCTCCGAGACAGGGGGCGTTGGCGGCGGCTACACCTTC.

This clonotype was detected a few times. CDR3 amino acids: CASMGGGYEQYF. The CDR3 DNA is TGTGCCAGCATGGGGGGCGGGTACGAGCAGTACTTC. This rearrangement joins TRBV6-6 to TRBJ2-7; D might be TRBD1 or TRBD2, each matching 6 bases. Germline lookup yields CDR1 MNHNY and CDR2 SVGAGI (reference sequence). The CDR3 is made up of 12 amino acids. V was shortened by 7 bases and J by 4 bases, with 11 bases between the two germline ends.

This clonotype was seen more than once but under ten times. The chain links TRBV28 to TRBJ2-1, with 7 bases matching TRBD1. Germline trimming cut 1 base from V and 6 bases from J; bases unmatched to any gene: 12. The V gene's germline CDR1 is MDHEN and CDR2 SYDVKM. The CDR3 extends over 17 amino acids. The CDR3 region has the DNA TGTGCCAGCAGTTTATATACGAGGTCAAAGGGGGCCAATGAGCAGTTCTTC. It encodes CASSLYTRSKGANEQFF. Combining the CDR3 with reference TRBV28 and TRBJ2-1 gives the whole variable domain DVKVTQSSRYLVKRTGEKVFLECVQDMDHENMFWYRQDPGLGLRLIYFSYDVKMKEKGDIPEGYSVSREKKERFSLILESASTNQTSMYLCASSLYTRSKGANEQFFGPGTRLTVL.

This rearrangement joins TRBV12-3 or TRBV12-4 to TRBJ2-3; 7 nucleotides line up with TRBD1. Trimming at V came to 6 bases and at J to 2 bases, leaving 5 bases not matched to a gene. The CDR3 covers 14 residues. CDR3 loop: CASSRGQDTDTQYF. The CDR3 coding sequence is TGTGCCAGCAGCCGTGGACAGGACACAGATACGCAGTATTTT.

In its sample, this clonotype was seen many times. This chain joins TRBV19 and TRBJ1-3; a possible D gene is TRBD1 (6 bases). Per the germline V gene, CDR1 is LNHDA and CDR2 is SQIVND (reference sequence). The ends were cut back, 7 bases at V and 4 bases at J, with 14 bases in the middle. The CDR3 consists of 14 residues. CDR3 sequence (DNA): TGTGCCAGTAAGGACAGCAGTTTCGGAAACACCATATATTTT. As protein: CASKDSSFGNTIYF.

V and J are TRBV7-2 and TRBJ2-3; D is possibly TRBD1 (6 bases). Trimming left V 5 bases short and J 2 bases short, with 14 bases between. This CDR3 contains 15 residues. Germline CDR1 SGHTA, CDR2 FQGNSA. The DNA of the CDR3 is TGTGCCAGCAGCACAGGGCATAGACTCACAGATACGCAGTATTTT. Translating it yields CASSTGHRLTDTQYF.

This clonotype was seen at least ten times. The rearrangement joins TRBV20-1 to TRBJ2-3, with D unresolved. Germline lookup yields CDR1 DFQATT and CDR2 SNEGSKA (reference sequence). The CDR3 contains 13 residues. The V end lost 3 bases, the J end lost 1 base, and 8 bases lay between the germline ends. The CDR3, as DNA: TGCAGTGCTAGTAACCCCGGCACAGATACGCAGTATTTT. It is translated as CSASNPGTDTQYF.

This clonotype was seen at least ten times. The chain carries TRBV11-1 and TRBJ1-1; unclear D gene. Germline V gene sequence: CDR1 SGHAT, CDR2 FQDESV (reference sequence). CDR3 length equals 10 residues. Trimming took off 7 bases at V and 13 bases at J, with 13 bases between the two ends. The CDR3 loop reads CASIGNGYFF. The CDR3 bases are TGTGCCAGCATCGGAAATGGGTATTTCTTT.

This clonotype was counted between two and nine times. V is TRBV10-2 and J is TRBJ1-4, with D unresolved. V was shortened by 3 bases and J by 3 bases, with 14 bases between the two germline ends. The CDR3 length is 16 residues. Germline CDR1 and CDR2: WSHSY and SAAADI. CDR3 DNA: TGCGCCAGCAGTGACGAAGACCGGACCGCTAATGAAAAACTGTTTTTT. This codes for CASSDEDRTANEKLFF.

The chain uses TRBV29-1 and TRBJ2-3; no clear D. The CDR3 is 14 amino acids. V gave up 7 bases and J gave up 4 bases, with 18 bases separating them. Germline V CDR1 and CDR2: SQVTM, ANQGSEA. Here the CDR3 reads CSGWAQAGPDTQYF. The CDR3 DNA reads TGCAGCGGCTGGGCCCAGGCCGGACCAGATACGCAGTATTTT.

This clonotype has more than one count but fewer than ten. The rearrangement links TRBV10-3 to TRBJ1-2; TRBD1 matches 7 bases. After removal of 3 bases from V and 10 bases from J, the junction contained 5 bases not matched to a gene. This CDR3 has 12 amino acids. Per germline, CDR1 ENHRY and CDR2 SYGVKD. The CDR3 DNA is TGTGCCATCAGTGATTCGGGACAGTTCTACACCTTC. Its protein is CAISDSGQFYTF.

This clonotype was counted between two and nine times. The V and J genes are TRBV7-9 and TRBJ1-3, with no clear D. The CDR3 is 13 amino acids. The V end lost 3 bases, the J end lost 2 bases, and 5 bases lay between the germline ends. Germline-derived CDR1 and CDR2 are SEHNR and FQNEAQ (reference sequence). Here the CDR3 reads CASSLIAGNTIYF. CDR3 bases: TGTGCCAGCAGCTTGATCGCTGGAAACACCATATATTTT.

This clonotype has just a few counts. This chain connects TRBV6-2 or TRBV6-3 to TRBJ2-1; D uncertain. The germline gives CDR1 MNHEY, CDR2 SVGEGT. This CDR3 has 11 amino acids. Trimming took 5 bases from V and 10 from J, leaving 9 bases between them. The CDR3 region is CASSPGREQFF. CDR3 DNA sequence: TGTGCCAGCAGTCCTGGCAGGGAGCAGTTCTTC.

The sample holds a few counts of this clonotype. J is TRBJ1-4 and V is TRBV7-9; TRBD1 matches 9 bases. Germline CDR1 reads SEHNR; CDR2 reads FQNEAQ (reference sequence). J gave up 8 bases and V 1 base, and 2 bases lay outside the gene matches. This CDR3 has 14 residues. The chain's CDR3 is CASSLGTGGEKLFF. The CDR3 DNA reads TGTGCCAGCAGCTTAGGAACAGGGGGCGAAAAACTGTTTTTT. The variable domain in full, with the rest retrieved from reference TRBV7-9 and TRBJ1-4, is DTGVSQNPRHKITKRGQNVTFRCDPISEHNRLYWYRQTLGQGPEFLTYFQNEAQLEKSRLLSDRFSAERPKGSFSTLEIQRTEQGDSAMYLCASSLGTGGEKLFFGSGTQLSVL.

This clonotype was observed a handful of times. The J gene is TRBJ1-1, the V gene TRBV12-3 or TRBV12-4; D might be TRBD1 (5 bases). The V end lost 0 bases, the J end lost 6 bases, and 11 bases lay between the germline ends. This CDR3 contains 14 residues. CDR3 region: CASSLAPGTAEAFF. The CDR3 DNA reads as TGTGCCAGCAGTTTAGCGCCCGGGACCGCTGAAGCTTTCTTT.

Comments on this clonotype: At one of its ends the junction is not consistent with the germline gene, which may arise from a read error. This chain connects TRBV5-1 to TRBJ1-1, with TRBD1 as a possible D gene (6 bases). Germline CDR1 reads SGHRS; CDR2 reads YFSETQ. The CDR3 contains 15 residues. CDR3 DNA: TGCGCCAGCAGCTTGGCCGCAGGGGCCGGTTCTGAAGTTTTCTTT. It codes for CASSLAAGAGSEVFF.

This clonotype has a count of ten or more. This chain links TRBV29-1 with TRBJ2-2; D is unclear. V was trimmed by 3 bases and J by 2 bases, leaving 13 bases between them. The CDR3 length is 15 residues. Germline values: CDR1 SQVTM, CDR2 ANQGSEA. CDR3 residues: CSVEPTGSNTGELFF. The CDR3 coding sequence is TGCAGCGTTGAGCCAACCGGCTCAAACACCGGGGAGCTGTTTTTT.

The table lists this clonotype with a few counts. The chain is built from TRBV5-6 and TRBJ2-5; possibly TRBD2 for D (5 bases). Looked up from germline, CDR1 is SGHDT and CDR2 is YYEEEE. Trimming cost V 2 bases and J 5 bases, with 13 bases left between them. The CDR3 contains 14 residues. The CDR3 loop is CASSLSSGIETQYF. Here the CDR3 DNA reads TGTGCCAGCAGCTTATCCTCCGGGATCGAGACCCAGTACTTC.

V gene TRBV7-3 combines with J gene TRBJ2-2; 8 nucleotides match TRBD2. J was trimmed by 2 bases and V by 2 bases; bases with no gene match: 1. The CDR3 contains 15 residues. Germline V lookup: CDR1 SGHTA, CDR2 FQGTGA. The CDR3 coding sequence is TGTGCCAGCAGCTTACGGACTAGCAACACCGGGGAGCTGTTTTTT. It encodes CASSLRTSNTGELFF.

The V gene is TRBV18, the J gene TRBJ2-2; D unresolved. V gave up 5 bases and J gave up 2 bases, with 12 bases separating them. CDR1 is KGHSH, CDR2 LQKENI, per germline. The CDR3 has 15 amino acids. CDR3 loop: CASSLSLFNTGELFF. The CDR3 DNA sequence: TGTGCCAGCTCATTGAGCCTGTTCAACACCGGGGAGCTGTTTTTT.

Ten or more counts support this clonotype. This sequence joins TRBV7-3 and TRBJ1-1; D not resolved. V was shortened by 3 bases and J by 4 bases, with 9 bases between the two germline ends. Germline CDR1 and CDR2: SGHTA and FQGTGA. The CDR3 consists of 13 residues. The CDR3 DNA reads as TGTGCCAGCAGCTTCTCTTTGGGCACTGAAGCTTTCTTT. Protein sequence: CASSFSLGTEAFF.

This clonotype was seen a few times. This sequence joins TRBV24-1 and TRBJ2-3, with 8 positions matching TRBD2. J lost 2 bases, V lost 0 bases, and 6 bases had no gene match. From germline, CDR1 is KGHDR and CDR2 SFDVKD. The CDR3 spans 17 residues. This CDR3 is CATSDLQSSGVTDTQYF. DNA of the CDR3: TGTGCCACCAGTGATTTGCAAAGTAGCGGGGTCACAGATACGCAGTATTTT.

This clonotype was observed at least ten times. This rearrangement joins TRBV14 to TRBJ2-1, with TRBD2 identical over 12 bases. This CDR3 comprises 20 residues. Trimming took 4 bases from V and 3 from J; bases not matched to a gene: 16. CDR1 is SGHDN and CDR2 is FVKESK in the germline V gene. In DNA form, the CDR3 reads TGTGCCAGCAGCCCACGTGGGGGTCCGGGACTAGCGGGTCACTACAATGAGCAGTTCTTC. Translated: CASSPRGGPGLAGHYNEQFF.

The chain couples TRBV7-2 to TRBJ1-1, with a possible D match to TRBD1 (5 bases). This CDR3 has 14 amino acids. Trimming left V 6 bases short and J 0 bases short, with 11 bases between. CDR1 SGHTA and CDR2 FQGNSA come from the germline V gene. The CDR3 loop reads CASRTGRLNTEAFF. For the CDR3, the DNA is TGTGCCAGCAGAACGGGACGGTTGAACACTGAAGCTTTCTTT. Variable domain in full (rest from reference TRBV7-2 and TRBJ1-1): GAGVSQSPSNKVTEKGKDVELRCDPISGHTALYWYRQSLGQGLEFLIYFQGNSAPDKSGLPSDRFSAERTGGSVSTLTIQRTQQEDSAVYLCASRTGRLNTEAFFGQGTRLTVV.

The chain is built from TRBV18 and TRBJ2-7; TRBD1 might be the D (5 bases). The CDR3 extends over 16 amino acids. CDR1 and CDR2 from the germline V gene are KGHSH and LQKENI. V gave up 2 bases and J gave up 11 bases, with 25 bases separating them. CDR3: CASSPLSQGANSREYF. The CDR3 nucleotides are TGTGCCAGCTCACCATTATCTCAGGGCGCAAATTCTCGGGAGTACTTC.

The chain has TRBV12-3 or TRBV12-4 and TRBJ2-2; tentatively, D is TRBD1 (6 bases). The V gene lost 8 bases and the J gene lost 2 bases, with 15 bases spanning the gap. The CDR3 totals 15 residues. CDR3 in DNA: TGTGCCAGCGGGCCCGCGGACAGAAACACCGGGGAGCTGTTTTTT. It is translated as CASGPADRNTGELFF.

Many counts were recorded for this clonotype. J is TRBJ2-6 and V is TRBV5-6; no clear D gene. V gave up 1 base and J gave up 1 base, with 6 bases separating them. The CDR3 spans 15 residues. CDR1 and CDR2 from the germline V gene are SGHDT and YYEEEE. CDR3 protein: CASSLYGSGANVLTF. CDR3 sequence (DNA): TGTGCCAGCAGCTTGTATGGTTCTGGGGCCAACGTCCTGACTTTC. The full variable domain, in which reference TRBV5-6 and TRBJ2-6 provide the parts outside the CDR3, is DAGVTQSPTHLIKTRGQQVTLRCSPKSGHDTVSWYQQALGQGPQFIFQYYEEEERQRGNFPDRFSGHQFPNYSSELNVNALLLGDSALYLCASSLYGSGANVLTFGAGSRLTVL.